The 28 T cell receptor beta chains listed next were all sequenced from one sample in a study of T cells after yellow fever vaccination. One entry per CDR3 protein, called by TCRdb with MiXCR from the 5' RACE reads. The sample lists a few hundred thousand distinct CDR3 sequences, approximately 10% occurring once. The sample consisted of CD4+ T cells sorted from PBMCs, taken 5 days after the yellow fever booster vaccination. These TCRs come from a young man who received the YFV17D yellow fever vaccine.

The chain links TRBV11-2 to TRBJ2-1; tentatively, D is TRBD2 (5 bases). The CDR3 consists of 16 residues. CDR1 SGHAT and CDR2 FQNNGV come from the germline V gene. V shed 1 base and J shed 4 bases, with 14 bases lying between them. In nucleotides, the CDR3 is TGTGCCAGCAGCTTAGTCGGTGGCAGAGGGTACAATGAGCAGTTCTTC. It yields the protein CASSLVGGRGYNEQFF.

A few counts support this clonotype. The J gene is TRBJ1-1, the V gene TRBV7-2; D is unclear. CDR3 length equals 13 residues. CDR1 is SGHTA and CDR2 is FQGNSA in the germline V gene. Between the trimmed V and J ends, which lost 7 bases and 1 base, there was a span of 10 bases. CDR3 sequence: CASNLWGNTEAFF. CDR3 nucleotides: TGTGCCAGCAACCTTTGGGGGAACACTGAAGCTTTCTTT.

This chain links TRBV6-5 with TRBJ1-5, with unresolved D. Trimming pared 8 bases from V and 0 bases from J, leaving 14 bases between. Germline V lookup: CDR1 MNHEY, CDR2 SVGAGI. There are 15 residues in the CDR3. The CDR3 sequence: CASSPAGLSNQPQHF. The CDR3 DNA sequence: TGTGCCAGCTCCCCAGCCGGTCTTAGCAATCAGCCCCAGCATTTT.

The CDR3 sequence is CASSLLSTATEAFF. CDR3 DNA sequence: TGCGCCAGCAGCCTTCTTAGTACGGCAACTGAAGCTTTCTTT. The V gene is TRBV5-1, the J gene TRBJ1-1; D not certain. This CDR3 has 14 amino acids. The germline V and J ends were trimmed by 4 bases and 5 bases, with 15 bases remaining between them. CDR1 is SGHRS and CDR2 is YFSETQ in the germline V gene.

The chain joins TRBV3-1 to TRBJ1-3; D is ambiguous. Trimming took 3 bases from V and 14 from J, leaving 14 bases between them. This CDR3 spans 12 amino acids. Looked up from germline, CDR1 is LGHDT and CDR2 is YNNKEL (reference sequence). The CDR3 region has the DNA TGTGCCAGCAGCCAGGCAGAGTTCAGCCTATATTTT. Translation: CASSQAEFSLYF.

The chain combines TRBV5-5 with TRBJ1-6; the D is unclear. Germline values: CDR1 SGHKS, CDR2 YYEKEE (reference sequence). Between the trimmed V and J ends, which lost 1 base and 6 bases, there was a span of 11 bases. The CDR3 sequence is 15 residues long. CDR3 nucleotide sequence: TGTGCCAGCAGCTTGTTGCAAGGGCGTAATTCACCCCTCCACTTT. Residues: CASSLLQGRNSPLHF.

This clonotype has more than one count but fewer than ten. The gene calls are TRBV7-8 and TRBJ2-1; 7 nucleotides agree with TRBD1. V was pared by 5 bases and J by 3 bases, with 7 bases of the junction left unmatched. The CDR3 runs to 15 residues. From germline, CDR1 is SGHVS and CDR2 FQNEAQ. The CDR3 protein is CASSTRQGGYNEQFF. CDR3 in DNA: TGTGCCAGCAGCACGCGACAGGGCGGCTACAATGAGCAGTTCTTC. The variable domain in full, completed from reference TRBV7-8 and TRBJ2-1, reads GAGVSQSPRYKVAKRGQDVALRCDPISGHVSLFWYQQALGQGPEFLTYFQNEAQLDKSGLPSDRFFAERPEGSVSTLKIQRTQQEDSAVYLCASSTRQGGYNEQFFGPGTRLTVL.

The V call is TRBV7-9, the J call TRBJ2-3; 9 nucleotides agree with TRBD2. The trim removed 1 base at V and 3 bases at J, leaving 5 bases unmatched. The V gene's germline CDR1 is SEHNR and CDR2 FQNEAQ (reference sequence). The CDR3 totals 16 residues. CDR3 DNA sequence: TGTGCCAGCAGCTTAGTCTCGCTAGCGGGAACAGATACGCAGTATTTT. This gives the protein CASSLVSLAGTDTQYF.

This clonotype was seen many times. The V gene is TRBV5-1, the J gene TRBJ2-7; D is ambiguous. The CDR3 loop spans 14 amino acids. V dropped 2 bases and J dropped 0 bases, with 9 bases sitting between them. Looked up from germline, CDR1 is SGHRS and CDR2 is YFSETQ. CDR3 amino acids: CASSFDPSSYEQYV. CDR3 in DNA: TGCGCCAGCAGCTTTGACCCCTCCTCCTACGAGCAGTACGTC.

The gene calls are TRBV12-3 or TRBV12-4 and TRBJ2-7; 8 nucleotides align to TRBD1. The CDR3 spans 14 residues. V lost 5 bases and J lost 0; bases outside the gene matches: 3. This chain's CDR3 is CASSPQGASYEQYF. The CDR3 DNA is TGTGCCAGCAGTCCCCAGGGGGCCTCCTACGAGCAGTACTTC.

V is TRBV4-1 and J is TRBJ2-1, with TRBD1 as a possible D gene (6 bases). Germline assignment: CDR1 MGHRA and CDR2 YSYEKL. This CDR3 has 14 amino acids. Trimming took off 2 bases at V and 6 bases at J, with 11 bases between the two ends. CDR3 coding DNA: TGCGCCAGCAGCCAACCCGTAGGGGGCAATGAGCAGTTCTTC. It encodes CASSQPVGGNEQFF.

This clonotype has a handful of counts. The genes are TRBV5-1 and TRBJ2-1; D remains ambiguous. Trimming stripped 4 bases from V and 9 bases from J, with 20 bases between. Germline assignment: CDR1 SGHRS and CDR2 YFSETQ. The CDR3 spans 15 residues. The CDR3 loop reads CASSVRVAGVSEQFF. The CDR3 nucleotides read TGCGCCAGCAGCGTGCGCGTAGCCGGCGTTAGTGAGCAGTTCTTC.

CDR3 coding DNA: TGTGCCAGCCGGGCCAGGGGGAATACTGAAGCTTTCTTT. Residues: CASRARGNTEAFF. The chain combines TRBV6-6 with TRBJ1-1; 7 positions agree with TRBD1. The CDR3 spans 13 residues. From germline, CDR1 is MNHNY and CDR2 SVGAGI (reference sequence). The V segment lost 8 bases and the J segment 5 bases; nucleotides outside the gene matches: 8.

This clonotype showed up just a few times. This rearrangement joins TRBV25-1 to TRBJ2-3; D unclear. The V gene lost 6 bases and the J gene lost 0 bases, with 31 bases spanning the gap. The CDR3 loop spans 21 amino acids. From germline, CDR1 is MGHDK and CDR2 SYGVNS. CDR3 DNA sequence: TGTGCCAGCAGAAGTGGGTTCGCGCCGCCTACTTACCAATCTAGCACAGATACGCAGTATTTT. This gives the protein CASRSGFAPPTYQSSTDTQYF.

The chain is built from TRBV9 and TRBJ2-1, with 9 bases that match TRBD1. The ends lost 4 bases at V and 5 bases at J; junction bases unmatched: 7. The CDR3 covers 15 residues. From germline, CDR1 is SGDLS and CDR2 YYNGEE. CDR3 nucleotide sequence: TGTGCCAGCAGCACCGGGACAGGGTTCGACAATGAGCAGTTCTTC. Translated, it gives CASSTGTGFDNEQFF.

This clonotype showed up just a few times. V gene TRBV10-3 combines with J gene TRBJ2-2; TRBD1 or TRBD2 may be the D gene (5 bases each). Germline V gives CDR1 ENHRY, CDR2 SYGVKD. V lost 2 bases and J 5 bases, leaving 15 bases between the germline ends. The CDR3 contains 16 residues. The CDR3 bases are TGTGCCATCAGTGAGGATGAGGGGCGAGGAACCGGGGAGCTGTTTTTT. Protein: CAISEDEGRGTGELFF.

In its sample, this clonotype was seen many times. J is TRBJ2-7 and V is TRBV20-1; D possibly uses TRBD1 or TRBD2 (5 bases each). The CDR3 is 13 amino acids. V lost 1 base to trimming and J lost 2 bases, with 9 bases between them. Germline loops: CDR1 DFQATT, CDR2 SNEGSKA (reference sequence). CDR3 coding DNA: TGCAGTGCTAGAGGGGACGACCCCTACGAGCAGTACGTC. Translating gives CSARGDDPYEQYV.

This clonotype has at least ten counts. The J gene is TRBJ1-6, the V gene TRBV5-1; 8 bases match TRBD1. V was clipped by 4 bases and J by 6 bases; unmatched bases: 6. This CDR3 has 15 residues. Germline CDR1 SGHRS, CDR2 YFSETQ. The CDR3 coding sequence is TGCGCCAGCAGCGCACGGACAGGGCGTAATTCACCCCTCCACTTT. Translation gives CASSARTGRNSPLHF.

In regard to this clonotype: Sequence at one end of the junction differs from germline and may be a read error. The CDR3 DNA sequence: TGCGCCAGCAACTTGGGCAGTATCTCCTACGAGCAGTACTTC. This translates into CASNLGSISYEQYF. The genes are TRBV5-1 and TRBJ2-7; no clear D gene. This CDR3 region has 14 residues. Germline V gives CDR1 SGHRS, CDR2 YFSETQ. Full variable domain (remainder filled in from reference TRBV5-1 and TRBJ2-7): KAGVTQTPRYLIKTRGQQVTLSCSPISGHRSVSWYQQTPGQGLQFLFEYFSETQRNKGNFPGRFSGRQFSNSRSEMNVSTLELGDSALYLCASNLGSISYEQYFGPGTRLTVT.

The chain recombines TRBV10-3 with TRBJ2-5; D is unresolved. The CDR3 totals 14 residues. From germline, CDR1 is ENHRY and CDR2 SYGVKD. Trimming removed 6 bases from V and 5 bases from J, with 16 bases in between. The CDR3 reads CAIRATEVGETQYF. CDR3 bases: TGTGCCATCAGGGCTACAGAGGTTGGGGAGACCCAGTACTTC.

The rearrangement joins TRBV7-8 to TRBJ1-1, with 7 bases fitting TRBD1. Germline V gene lookup returns CDR1 SGHVS and CDR2 FQNEAQ. V dropped 5 bases and J dropped 0; count of bases not matched to a gene: 9. The CDR3 has 16 amino acids. The CDR3 nucleotides read TGTGCCAGCAGCCCCCGGGACAGCAACATGAACACTGAAGCTTTCTTT. Its translation: CASSPRDSNMNTEAFF. The full variable domain, in which reference TRBV7-8 and TRBJ1-1 provide the parts outside the CDR3, is GAGVSQSPRYKVAKRGQDVALRCDPISGHVSLFWYQQALGQGPEFLTYFQNEAQLDKSGLPSDRFFAERPEGSVSTLKIQRTQQEDSAVYLCASSPRDSNMNTEAFFGQGTRLTVV.

This clonotype was recorded many times. The genes are TRBV29-1 and TRBJ2-3, with D perhaps TRBD1 or TRBD2 (6 bases each). The CDR3 is made up of 14 amino acids. Trimming stripped 6 bases from V and 2 bases from J, with 15 bases between. Looked up from germline, CDR1 is SQVTM and CDR2 is ANQGSEA. In nucleotides, the CDR3 is TGCAGCGTCCGAGGGGGAGGTAACACAGATACGCAGTATTTT. Its translation is CSVRGGGNTDTQYF.

In this sample, this clonotype turned up a few times. The V call is TRBV10-2, the J call TRBJ2-1, with 11 bases lining up with TRBD2. The CDR3 has 14 residues. Germline CDR1 reads WSHSY; CDR2 reads SAAADI. V lost 7 bases to trimming and J lost 10 bases; unmatched junction nucleotides: 9. CDR3 coding DNA: TGCGCCAGCACCGTTAGCGGGGGGGCCAGGGAGCAGTTCTTC. It translates to CASTVSGGAREQFF.

The rearrangement joins TRBV18 to TRBJ2-5, with no clear D. Germline V gene data show CDR1 as KGHSH and CDR2 as LQKENI. V shed 4 bases and J shed 2 bases, with 14 bases lying between them. There are 15 residues in the CDR3. The CDR3 is CASSLLGEPQETQYF. CDR3 DNA sequence: TGTGCCAGCTCACTGCTGGGTGAACCTCAAGAGACCCAGTACTTC.

The V gene is TRBV5-1, the J gene TRBJ1-4; D unresolved. The germline CDR1 and CDR2 sequences are SGHRS and YFSETQ. With 0 bases removed from V and 8 bases from J, the gap between germline ends came to 11 bases. The CDR3 contains 14 residues. In DNA, the CDR3 is TGCGCCAGCAGCTTGGGAGGGATGGTGGAAAAACTGTTTTTT. It is translated as CASSLGGMVEKLFF.

The chain links TRBV6-4 to TRBJ2-3, with a weak D call TRBD2 (5 bases). This CDR3 contains 14 residues. Looked up from germline, CDR1 is MRHNA and CDR2 is SNTAGT. The V end lost 4 bases, the J end lost 2 bases, and 10 bases lay between the germline ends. CDR3 bases: TGTGCCAGCAGTGTCGACGGGAACACAGATACGCAGTATTTT. It codes for CASSVDGNTDTQYF.

V and J are TRBV5-1 and TRBJ2-7, with D maybe TRBD2 (5 bases). The germline V gene encodes CDR1 SGHRS and CDR2 YFSETQ. The length of the CDR3 is 15 residues. V was clipped by 0 bases and J by 2 bases, with 12 bases between them. In DNA form, the CDR3 reads TGCGCCAGCAGCTTGGGGACTGGGGTGACCTACGAGCAGTACTTC. Protein sequence: CASSLGTGVTYEQYF. Based on the CDR3 plus reference TRBV5-1 and TRBJ2-7, the full variable domain is KAGVTQTPRYLIKTRGQQVTLSCSPISGHRSVSWYQQTPGQGLQFLFEYFSETQRNKGNFPGRFSGRQFSNSRSEMNVSTLELGDSALYLCASSLGTGVTYEQYFGPGTRLTVT.

The chain employs TRBV12-3 or TRBV12-4 and TRBJ1-2, with D possibly being TRBD1 (5 bases). The V end lost 2 bases, the J end lost 8 bases, and 12 bases lay between the germline ends. CDR3 length: 13 residues. CDR3 in amino acids: CASSLNRGTGYTF. The DNA of the CDR3 is TGTGCCAGCAGTTTAAATAGAGGGACCGGCTACACCTTC.